A single sample is the source of the 21 T cell receptor beta chains below, sequenced in a study of CD8+CD57+ T cells in acquired aplastic anemia. According to the study, genomic DNA was the template for TCR beta VDJ and CDR3 profiling. TCRdb re-called the reads through MiXCR, storing one row per CDR3 protein. The sample yields about 180,000 distinct CDR3 sequences, 35% to 50% seen once. Sequencing input: sorted CD4+, CD8+, or CD8+CD57+ T cells (not recorded which) from PBMCs. These receptors were taken from a human donor in good health.

With regard to this clonotype: This sequence may be a read error, since a much larger clone differs from it by one base. J is TRBJ2-3 and V is TRBV5-1; D tentatively fits TRBD1 or TRBD2 (6 bases each). From germline, CDR1 is SGHRS and CDR2 YFSETQ. There are 13 residues in the CDR3. The CDR3 region is CASSNREADTQYF. The DNA for the CDR3 is TGCGCCAGCAGCAACAGGGAGGCAGATACGCAATATTTT.

This clonotype showed up many times. V and J are TRBV5-1 and TRBJ1-1, with unresolved D. The CDR3 loop spans 14 amino acids. V lost 5 bases, J lost 0 bases, and 11 bases lay in between. CDR1 SGHRS and CDR2 YFSETQ come from the germline V gene. The CDR3 region is CASRLMGLNTEAFF. The CDR3 nucleotides read TGCGCCAGCAGGCTGATGGGTTTGAACACTGAAGCTTTCTTT.

The gene calls are TRBV19 and TRBJ2-7; no clear D. Germline V gene sequence: CDR1 LNHDA, CDR2 SQIVND (reference sequence). Trimming shortened V by 8 bases and J by 3 bases, and 11 bases separated the two germline ends. This CDR3 contains 12 residues. The CDR3 loop reads CASGRGDYEQYF. In DNA, the CDR3 is TGTGCCAGTGGGCGTGGGGACTACGAGCAGTACTTC.

This clonotype came up many times. The rearrangement joins TRBV20-1 to TRBJ2-7, with D possibly matching TRBD2 (5 bases). Trimming pared 3 bases from V and 2 bases from J, leaving 8 bases between. CDR1 and CDR2 (germline): DFQATT, SNEGSKA (reference sequence). This CDR3 region has 12 residues. CDR3 sequence (DNA): TGCAGTGCTAGGGACGGGGCCTACGAGCAGTACTTC. Translation gives CSARDGAYEQYF.

Points on this clonotype: A read error may produce the germline difference seen at one junction end. CDR3 in amino acids: CATSAGTLQYERYF. The CDR3 DNA is TGTGCCACCTCCGCCGGGACATTACAGTACGAGCGGTACTTC. The J gene is TRBJ2-7, the V gene TRBV10-3, with D perhaps matching TRBD1 (6 bases). Per germline, CDR1 ENHRY and CDR2 SYGVKD. The CDR3 covers 14 residues.

This clonotype occurred many times. The chain recombines TRBV29-1 with TRBJ2-3; tentative D call: TRBD2 (6 bases). Between the trimmed V and J ends, which lost 8 bases and 6 bases, there was a span of 9 bases. The CDR3 totals 10 residues. Germline lookup yields CDR1 SQVTM and CDR2 ANQGSEA. The CDR3, as DNA: TGCAGCTTCCGGGGGGATACGCAGTATTTT. Amino acids: CSFRGDTQYF.

This clonotype was seen at least ten times. The rearrangement uses TRBV6-6 and TRBJ2-6; possibly TRBD1 for D (6 bases). The CDR3 contains 17 residues. V lost 0 bases and J lost 2, with 11 bases in between. The germline V gene encodes CDR1 MNHNY and CDR2 SVGAGI (reference sequence). CDR3 DNA sequence: TGTGCCAGCAGTTACTCCAAAGGGGGTGCTGGGGCCAACGTCCTGACTTTC. Protein: CASSYSKGGAGANVLTF.

In this sample, this clonotype turned up many times. The V call is TRBV4-1, the J call TRBJ2-2; D unresolved. The CDR3 runs to 14 residues. The germline V gene encodes CDR1 MGHRA and CDR2 YSYEKL. Trimming pared 1 base from V and 4 bases from J, leaving 7 bases between. In DNA, the CDR3 is TGCGCCAGCAGCCAAGTAACTTTCACCGGGGAGCTGTTTTTT. This codes for CASSQVTFTGELFF.

This clonotype is a singleton in its sample. The V and J genes are TRBV20-1 and TRBJ1-1; 9 nucleotides line up with TRBD1. Germline V gene data show CDR1 as DFQATT and CDR2 as SNEGSKA (reference sequence). This CDR3 is 12 amino acids long. The CDR3 region has the DNA TGCAACAGCCTACAGGGGGCTGCTGAAGCTTTCTTT. It specifies CNSLQGAAEAFF.

This clonotype was seen a few times. The CDR3 here is CASSSTVTYEQYF. CDR3 DNA sequence: TGTGCCAGCAGTTCCACAGTCACCTACGAGCAGTACTTC. This chain connects TRBV12-3 or TRBV12-4 to TRBJ2-7; no clear D gene. V was shortened by 4 bases and J by 2 bases, with 9 bases between the two germline ends. The CDR3 has 13 amino acids.

The chain employs TRBV7-7 and TRBJ2-7, with TRBD1 identical over 8 bases. V gave up 5 bases and J gave up 6 bases; unmatched junction bases: 6. The germline gives CDR1 SSHAT, CDR2 FNYEAQ (reference sequence). The CDR3 has 13 residues. The CDR3 region is CASSPGTGSEQYF. The CDR3, as DNA: TGTGCCAGCAGCCCCGGGACAGGATCCGAGCAGTACTTC.

The V gene is TRBV9, the J gene TRBJ2-3; D call uncertain. The germline V and J ends were trimmed by 0 bases and 0 bases, with 5 bases remaining between them. This CDR3 comprises 14 residues. Germline CDR1 is SGDLS and CDR2 is YYNGEE. The CDR3 sequence: CASSVDPSTDTQYF. The CDR3 bases are TGTGCCAGCAGCGTAGACCCGAGCACAGATACGCAGTATTTT.

A note on this clonotype: Being one base from a much bigger clone, this may be a read error. The V and J genes are TRBV5-6 and TRBJ1-4, with D maybe TRBD1 (6 bases). CDR3 length: 14 amino acids. Germline loops: CDR1 SGHDT, CDR2 YYEEEE. DNA for the CDR3: TGTGCCAGCAGCCCGGGGGCAACTAGTGAAAAACTGTTTTTT. The encoded protein is CASSPGATSEKLFF.

This clonotype was picked up a small number of times. The chain carries TRBV30 and TRBJ2-6; D ambiguous. Trimming left V 1 base short and J 2 bases short, with 6 bases between. This CDR3 has 14 amino acids. The germline CDR1 and CDR2 sequences are GTSNPN and SVGIG (reference sequence). The CDR3 DNA reads as TGTGCCTGGAGTGGAGGAACTGGGGCCAACGTCCTGACTTTC. The encoded protein is CAWSGGTGANVLTF. Using reference TRBV30 and TRBJ2-6 for the parts outside the CDR3, the full variable domain is SQTIHQWPATLVQPVGSPLSLECTVEGTSNPNLYWYRQAAGRGLQLLFYSVGIGQISSEVPQNLSASRPQDRQFILSSKKLLLSDSGFYLCAWSGGTGANVLTFGAGSRLTVL.

The chain combines TRBV5-5 with TRBJ2-5, with 7 bases aligning to TRBD1. The CDR3 covers 14 residues. The V gene's germline CDR1 is SGHKS and CDR2 YYEKEE (reference sequence). With 6 bases clipped from V and 5 bases from J, the junction kept 10 bases outside the gene matches. As DNA, the CDR3 is TGTGCCAGCACCGACTACGGCAGGGGGGAGACCCAGTACTTC. This translates into CASTDYGRGETQYF.

The genes are TRBV3-1 and TRBJ2-3; 7 positions match TRBD2. This CDR3 region has 16 residues. Germline CDR1 is LGHDT and CDR2 is YNNKEL (reference sequence). The trim removed 5 bases at V and 5 bases at J, leaving 13 bases unmatched. CDR3 amino acids: CASSTLPGGSGDTQYF. In DNA form, the CDR3 reads TGTGCCAGCAGCACCTTACCCGGGGGGTCAGGAGATACGCAGTATTTT.

J is TRBJ1-3 and V is TRBV18, with 7 bases matching TRBD1. The ends lost 5 bases at V and 0 bases at J; junction bases unmatched: 7. CDR1 and CDR2 from the germline V gene are KGHSH and LQKENI. The CDR3 is made up of 16 amino acids. The CDR3 DNA sequence: TGTGCCAGCTCAAACAGGGGCCCCTCCTCTGGAAACACCATATATTTT. Residues: CASSNRGPSSGNTIYF.

The V and J genes are TRBV10-3 and TRBJ2-7; 9 nucleotides match TRBD2. V was pared by 11 bases and J by 4 bases, with 9 bases of the junction left unmatched. Germline lookup yields CDR1 ENHRY and CDR2 SYGVKD. The CDR3 has 13 residues. The CDR3 DNA follows: TGTGCCGCCGCCGGGACTAGCCCTTACGAGCAGTACTTC. It is translated as CAAAGTSPYEQYF.

This sequence joins TRBV10-3 and TRBJ1-1; D unclear. CDR3 size: 11 residues. Per the germline V gene, CDR1 is ENHRY and CDR2 is SYGVKD. The ends were cut back, 2 bases at V and 2 bases at J, with 0 bases in the middle. For the CDR3, the DNA is TGTGCCATCAGTGAGAACACTGAAGCTTTCTTT. Translated: CAISENTEAFF.

V usage is TRBV2 and J usage is TRBJ1-6; D is possibly TRBD1 (6 bases). The CDR3 has 14 residues. CDR1 and CDR2 from the germline V gene are SNHLY and FYNNEI. Trimming pared 6 bases from V and 3 bases from J, leaving 9 bases between. The CDR3 sequence is CASRLDSYNSPLHF. CDR3 DNA: TGTGCCAGCAGGCTGGACAGCTATAATTCACCCCTCCACTTT.

In its sample, this clonotype was seen many times. As DNA, the CDR3 is TGTGCCACCAGCAGGGCCTACACTGAAGCTTTCTTT. Protein sequence: CATSRAYTEAFF. The chain joins TRBV15 to TRBJ1-1; D is unresolved. The CDR3 loop spans 12 amino acids. Looked up from germline, CDR1 is LNHNV and CDR2 is YYDKDF (reference sequence). The V end lost 3 bases, the J end lost 3 bases, and 5 bases lay between the germline ends.